These T cell receptor beta chains were read from a single sample in a study of OX40 agonist ivuxolimab in advanced cancers. Some clones are missing from TCRdb's copy, which holds only in-frame ones; the method was immunoSEQ multiplex PCR. The sample lists about 58,000 clones, roughly nine tenths occurring once. The sample here was CD4+ or CD8+ T cells sorted from blood, taken in a trial of the OX40 agonist ivuxolimab. All receptors come from an adult with an advanced solid tumor such as melanoma, head and neck, liver or kidney cancer. CDR3s include the opening cysteine and the closing phenylalanine or tryptophan. D genes are given only for firm matches. Expanded clones get a size class; other rows say once, few or many, or leave the size out.

length: 14
D: TRBD1
size: .
V: TRBV11-3
J: TRBJ2-7
CDR3: CASIKGAIHYEQYF
DNA: TGTGCCAGCATCAAGGGGGCCATCCACTACGAGCAGTACTTC

length: 18
D: TRBD2
size: .
V: TRBV13
J: TRBJ2-1
CDR3: CASSSSGLAGGPVNEQFF
DNA: TGTGCCAGCAGCTCCTCTGGGCTAGCGGGAGGGCCGGTGAATGAGCAGTTCTTC

length: 13
D: .
size: .
V: TRBV27
J: TRBJ2-7
CDR3: CASSLTNSYEQYF
DNA: TGTGCCAGCAGTTTAACGAATTCTTACGAGCAGTACTTC

length: 14
D: .
size: .
V: TRBV29-1
J: TRBJ2-1
CDR3: CSVDSTSSYNEQFF
DNA: TGCAGCGTTGATTCCACGAGCTCCTACAATGAGCAGTTCTTC

length: 11
D: .
size: .
V: TRBV2
J: TRBJ1-2
CDR3: CARRSHLWNTF
DNA: TGTGCCAGACGCTCACATTTATGGAACACCTTC

length: 15
D: .
size: .
V: TRBV4-1
J: TRBJ1-1
CDR3: CASSQVTGRRTEAFF
DNA: TGCGCCAGCAGCCAAGTAACAGGGCGTAGGACTGAAGCTTTCTTT

length: 14
D: .
size: .
V: TRBV9
J: TRBJ1-1
CDR3: CASSVGGGVAEAFF
DNA: TGTGCCAGCAGCGTCGGTGGGGGGGTCGCTGAAGCTTTCTTT

length: 13
D: .
size: once
V: TRBV5-1
J: TRBJ2-5
CDR3: CASKLVLQETQYF
DNA: TGCGCCAGCAAACTAGTTCTCCAAGAGACCCAGTACTTC

length: 15
D: TRBD2
size: once
V: TRBV7-2
J: TRBJ2-1
CDR3: CASSFSGRGYNEQFF
DNA: TGTGCCAGCAGCTTTAGCGGGAGGGGATACAATGAGCAGTTCTTC

length: 13
D: .
size: .
V: TRBV28
J: TRBJ1-1
CDR3: CASSLSVNTEAFF
DNA: TGTGCCAGCAGTTTATCAGTGAACACTGAAGCTTTCTTT

length: 11
D: .
size: .
V: TRBV19
J: TRBJ1-2
CDR3: CASTSGYGYTF
DNA: TGTGCCAGTACCTCCGGGTATGGCTACACCTTC

length: 14
D: TRBD2
size: .
V: TRBV19
J: TRBJ2-1
CDR3: CASSPLAGEVEQFF
DNA: TGTGCCAGTAGCCCGCTAGCGGGAGAGGTTGAGCAGTTCTTC

length: 14
D: .
size: .
V: TRBV29-1
J: TRBJ1-2
CDR3: CSVEDFTWDYGYTF
DNA: TGCAGTGTTGAAGATTTTACCTGGGACTATGGCTACACCTTC

length: 15
D: .
size: .
V: TRBV6-5
J: TRBJ1-1
CDR3: CASTLARNGIAEAFF
DNA: TGTGCCAGCACCCTAGCGAGGAACGGGATCGCTGAAGCTTTCTTT

length: 14
D: .
size: .
V: TRBV19
J: TRBJ1-5
CDR3: CASSIGGEGQPQHF
DNA: TGTGCCAGTAGTATAGGGGGTGAGGGACAGCCCCAGCATTTT

length: 15
D: TRBD2
size: .
V: TRBV19
J: TRBJ2-1
CDR3: CASSSPGLADNEQFF
DNA: TGTGCCAGTAGTTCCCCTGGACTAGCGGACAATGAGCAGTTCTTC

length: 14
D: .
size: .
V: TRBV28
J: TRBJ2-7
CDR3: CASSLAVTTYEQYF
DNA: TGTGCCAGCAGTTTAGCGGTGACCACCTACGAGCAGTACTTC

length: 13
D: .
size: .
V: TRBV13
J: TRBJ2-3
CDR3: CASSLSLTDTQYF
DNA: TGTGCCAGCAGCTTATCCCTCACAGATACGCAGTATTTT

length: 18
D: .
size: .
V: TRBV19
J: TRBJ2-6
CDR3: CASSSWGDRVSGANVLTF
DNA: TGTGCCAGTAGTTCATGGGGGGACAGAGTCTCTGGGGCCAACGTCCTGACTTTC

length: 16
D: .
size: once
V: TRBV7-9
J: TRBJ2-1
CDR3: CASSFPSGTSYNEQFF
DNA: TGTGCCAGCAGCTTTCCCAGCGGAACATCCTACAATGAGCAGTTCTTC

length: 18
D: TRBD1
size: .
V: TRBV2
J: TRBJ2-5
CDR3: CASSEIDTGGGGLETQYF
DNA: TGTGCCAGCAGTGAAATTGATACAGGGGGCGGAGGATTAGAGACCCAGTACTTC

length: 12
D: .
size: .
V: TRBV6-1
J: TRBJ1-1
CDR3: CASRSQGTEAFF
DNA: TGTGCCAGCAGATCACAAGGGACTGAAGCTTTCTTT

length: 14
D: TRBD1
size: .
V: TRBV2
J: TRBJ1-1
CDR3: CASSEVDRDTEAFF
DNA: TGTGCCAGCAGTGAAGTCGACAGGGATACTGAAGCTTTCTTT

length: 16
D: TRBD1
size: once
V: TRBV14
J: TRBJ1-1
CDR3: CASSQAGQGARTEAFF
DNA: TGTGCCAGCAGCCAAGCTGGACAGGGTGCGAGGACTGAAGCTTTCTTT

length: 12
D: .
size: .
V: TRBV6-6
J: TRBJ2-2
CDR3: CASSYFPGELFF
DNA: TGTGCCAGCAGTTACTTCCCCGGGGAGCTGTTTTTT